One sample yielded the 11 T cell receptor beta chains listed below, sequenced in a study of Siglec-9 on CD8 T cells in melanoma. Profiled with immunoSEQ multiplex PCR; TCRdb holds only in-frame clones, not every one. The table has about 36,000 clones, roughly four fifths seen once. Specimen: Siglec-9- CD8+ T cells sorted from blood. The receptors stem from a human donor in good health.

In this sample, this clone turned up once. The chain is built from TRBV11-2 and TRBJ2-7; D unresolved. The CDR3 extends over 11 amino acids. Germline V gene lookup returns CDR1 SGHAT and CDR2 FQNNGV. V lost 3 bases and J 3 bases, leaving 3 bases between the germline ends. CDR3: CASSLYYEQYF. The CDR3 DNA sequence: TGTGCCAGCAGCTTGTACTACGAGCAGTACTTC.

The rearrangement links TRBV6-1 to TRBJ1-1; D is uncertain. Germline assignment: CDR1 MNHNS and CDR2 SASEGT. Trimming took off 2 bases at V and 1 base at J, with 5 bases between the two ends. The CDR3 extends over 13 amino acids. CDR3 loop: CASSEWGNTEAFF. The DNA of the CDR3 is TGTGCCAGCAGTGAATGGGGGAACACTGAAGCTTTCTTT.

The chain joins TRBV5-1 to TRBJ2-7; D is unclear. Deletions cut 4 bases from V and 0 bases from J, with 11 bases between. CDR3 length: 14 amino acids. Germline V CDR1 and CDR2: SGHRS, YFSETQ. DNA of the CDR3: TGCGCCAGCAGCACCCCGACAAGCTCCTACGAGCAGTACTTC. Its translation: CASSTPTSSYEQYF.

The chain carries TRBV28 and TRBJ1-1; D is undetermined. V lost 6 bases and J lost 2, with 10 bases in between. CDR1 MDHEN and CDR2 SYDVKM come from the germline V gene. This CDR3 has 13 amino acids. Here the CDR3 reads CASSSTYNTEAFF. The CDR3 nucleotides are TGTGCCAGCAGCTCAACATATAACACTGAAGCTTTCTTT. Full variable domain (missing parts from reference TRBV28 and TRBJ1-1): DVKVTQSSRYLVKRTGEKVFLECVQDMDHENMFWYRQDPGLGLRLIYFSYDVKMKEKGDIPEGYSVSREKKERFSLILESASTNQTSMYLCASSSTYNTEAFFGQGTRLTVV.

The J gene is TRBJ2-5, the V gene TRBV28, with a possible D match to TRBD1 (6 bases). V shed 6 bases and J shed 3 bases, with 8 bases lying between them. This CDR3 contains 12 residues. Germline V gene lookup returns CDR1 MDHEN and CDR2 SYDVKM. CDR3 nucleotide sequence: TGTGCCAGCAGCTACAGGGAAGAGACCCAGTACTTC. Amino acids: CASSYREETQYF.

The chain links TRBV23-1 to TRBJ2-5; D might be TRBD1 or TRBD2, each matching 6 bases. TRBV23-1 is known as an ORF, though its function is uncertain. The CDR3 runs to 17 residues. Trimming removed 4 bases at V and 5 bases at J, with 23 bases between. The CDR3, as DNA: TGCGCCAGCAGTCCTTGTGGAGGGGGTGCTTCCCGGGAGACCCAGTACTTC. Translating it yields CASSPCGGGASRETQYF.

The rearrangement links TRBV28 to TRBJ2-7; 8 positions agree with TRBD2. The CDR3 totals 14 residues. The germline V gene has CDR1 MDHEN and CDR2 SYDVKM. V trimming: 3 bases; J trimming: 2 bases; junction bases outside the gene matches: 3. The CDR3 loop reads CASSLSGGTYEQYF. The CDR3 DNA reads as TGTGCCAGCAGTTTGTCGGGGGGGACCTACGAGCAGTACTTC. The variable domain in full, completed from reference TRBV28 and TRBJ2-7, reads DVKVTQSSRYLVKRTGEKVFLECVQDMDHENMFWYRQDPGLGLRLIYFSYDVKMKEKGDIPEGYSVSREKKERFSLILESASTNQTSMYLCASSLSGGTYEQYFGPGTRLTVT.

The CDR3 loop is CASIFRTSGGNEQFF. The CDR3 nucleotides read TGTGCCAGCATTTTCCGGACTAGCGGGGGAAATGAGCAGTTCTTC. The V and J genes are TRBV2 and TRBJ2-1; 13 bases agree with TRBD2. Germline values: CDR1 SNHLY, CDR2 FYNNEI. J lost 7 bases, V lost 7 bases, and 7 bases had no gene match. The CDR3 extends over 15 amino acids.

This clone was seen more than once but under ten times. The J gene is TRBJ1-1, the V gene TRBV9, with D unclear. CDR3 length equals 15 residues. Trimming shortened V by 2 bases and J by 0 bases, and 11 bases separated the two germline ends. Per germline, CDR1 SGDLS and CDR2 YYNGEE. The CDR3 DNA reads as TGTGCCAGCAGCGTCAGCGCAGGAATGAACACTGAAGCTTTCTTT. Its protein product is CASSVSAGMNTEAFF.

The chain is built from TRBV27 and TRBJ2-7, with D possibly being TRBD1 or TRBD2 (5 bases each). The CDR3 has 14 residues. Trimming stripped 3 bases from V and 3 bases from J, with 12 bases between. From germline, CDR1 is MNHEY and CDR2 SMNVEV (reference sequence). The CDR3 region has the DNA TGTGCCAGCAGTTTGACGGGGACCCTCTACGAGCAGTACTTC. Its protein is CASSLTGTLYEQYF.

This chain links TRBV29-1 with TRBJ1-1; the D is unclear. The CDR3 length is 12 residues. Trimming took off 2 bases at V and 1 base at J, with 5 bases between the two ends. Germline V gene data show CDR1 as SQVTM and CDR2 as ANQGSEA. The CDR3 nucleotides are TGCAGCGTTGAATCGGGGAACACTGAAGCTTTCTTT. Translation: CSVESGNTEAFF.